Included here is one T cell receptor (beta chain) sequence, with context. CDR3 size: 13 residues. Germline loops: CDR1 LNHDA, CDR2 SQIVND (reference sequence). V dropped 0 bases and J dropped 8 bases, with 9 bases sitting between them. Here immunoSEQ multiplex PCR was the method, and the copy in TCRdb shows in-frame clones only, minus some. This sample carries about 140,000 clones, approximately 90% of them seen once, and the ten largest clones take roughly 4.7%. This entry comes from a study of T cell responses to AZD1222 COVID-19 vaccine. The sequencing here drew on peripheral blood, taken on day 0 of AZD1222 vaccination. The clonotype comes from an adult in good health. V is TRBV19 and J is TRBJ2-3; no firm D call. As DNA, the CDR3 is TGTGCCAGTAGTATAGAGACATACGGTACGCAGTATTTT. Translating gives CASSIETYGTQYF.